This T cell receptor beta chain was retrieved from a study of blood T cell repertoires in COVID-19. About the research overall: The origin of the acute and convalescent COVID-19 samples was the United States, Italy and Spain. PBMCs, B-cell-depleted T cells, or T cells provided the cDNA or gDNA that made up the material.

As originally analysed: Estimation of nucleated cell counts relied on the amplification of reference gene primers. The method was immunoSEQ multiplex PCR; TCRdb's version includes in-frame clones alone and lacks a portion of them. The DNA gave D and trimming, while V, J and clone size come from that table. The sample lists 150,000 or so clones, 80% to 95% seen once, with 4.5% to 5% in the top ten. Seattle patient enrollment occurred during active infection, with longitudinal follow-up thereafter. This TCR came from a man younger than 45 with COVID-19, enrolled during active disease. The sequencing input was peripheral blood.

The CDR3 DNA sequence: TGTGCCACCAGCACCCCGGTGATGAACACTGAAGCTTTCTTT. This gives the protein CATSTPVMNTEAFF. The chain joins TRBV15 to TRBJ1-1; no clear D gene. The CDR3 covers 14 residues. Per the germline V gene, CDR1 is LNHNV and CDR2 is YYDKDF (reference sequence). Trimming pared 4 bases from V and 0 bases from J, leaving 9 bases between. The complete variable domain, with remaining parts taken from reference TRBV15 and TRBJ1-1, reads DAMVIQNPRYQVTQFGKPVTLSCSQTLNHNVMYWYQQKSSQAPKLLFHYYDKDFNNEADTPDNFQSRRPNTSFCFLDIRSPGLGDTAMYLCATSTPVMNTEAFFGQGTRLTVV.